These T cell receptor beta chains were read from a single sample in a study of blood T cell repertoires in COVID-19. Some clones are missing from TCRdb's copy, which holds only in-frame ones; the method was immunoSEQ multiplex PCR. The sample carries roughly 80,000 clones, 85% to 90% recorded once. Sequenced material: peripheral blood. All receptors derive from an elderly woman with acute or convalescent COVID-19. The CDR3 runs from the conserved cysteine through the conserved F or W. The D gene is left open where the match is weak.

TRBV25-1	NA	CATHSTYADTQYF
TRBV2	NA	CASTRDRNTITDTQYF
TRBV7-3	NA	CASSPGEAYNEQFF
TRBV5-5	NA	CASSLAGIQNIQYF
TRBV12-3/TRBV12-4	NA	CASWGVGADTQYF
TRBV2	NA	CASSPRQVLIRQPQHF
TRBV7-2	TRBD2	CASSATSGVQETQYF
TRBV9	NA	CASSVGPGEGYEQYF
TRBV12-3/TRBV12-4	TRBD2	CASSPGGPGELFF
TRBV7-2	TRBD1	CASSSDRWNTEAFF
TRBV10-3	NA	CAITDPGKDGYTF
TRBV9	NA	CASSPPGSGGPTEAFF
TRBV27	TRBD1	CASRKADRVSGEQYF
TRBV6-4	TRBD1	CASSDYRGSEAFF
TRBV7-8	NA	CASSFDTAGANYGYTF
TRBV7-8	NA	CASSSKRGANVLTF
TRBV18	NA	CASSLSSLAGTNTGELFF
TRBV11-3	TRBD2	CASSFSGGYNEQFF
TRBV12-3/TRBV12-4	TRBD1	CASSFTGEKLFF
TRBV2	TRBD2	CASSERRGSANEQFF
TRBV30	NA	CAWSVTRSAGANVLTF
TRBV12-5	NA	CATGGLVDEQFF
TRBV19	TRBD1	CASSGTGARGTDTQYF
TRBV7-3	TRBD2	CASSSGLAGGTDTQYF
TRBV7-2	NA	CASSPWGLDSPLHF
TRBV30	TRBD2	CAWSPLGLVQETQYF
TRBV5-5	NA	CASSLEEGANTGELFF
TRBV30	TRBD1	CAWTYGTGGYGYTF
TRBV4-1	TRBD2	CASSQGAGAIPTSGRRYEQYF
TRBV7-9	TRBD2	CASTQRPSGGVSANTGELFF
TRBV13	NA	CASSQGGQGNTEAFF
TRBV5-1	NA	CASSSRLDSQSSYEQYF
TRBV19	TRBD2	CARRERGPRNEQFF
TRBV30	NA	CAGRDTFYGYTF
TRBV19	TRBD1	CASISKGTGGSYGYTF
TRBV5-8	NA	CASSPLVSYEQFF
TRBV6-2/TRBV6-3	TRBD2	CASSALGLASAKNIQYF
TRBV7-3	NA	CASSPPLENTQYF
TRBV10-1	TRBD2	CASSEPGGKYNEQFF
TRBV7-2	NA	CASSLVNSPLHF
TRBV6-5	TRBD1	CASSYGGQAVLGYTF
TRBV6-2/TRBV6-3	NA	CASSYGGEQETQYF
TRBV5-4	TRBD1	CASSFESSGTGRGYTF
TRBV19	NA	CASSPTGSNTEAFF
TRBV25-1	TRBD1	CASSERAGGYNEQFF
TRBV6-2/TRBV6-3	TRBD1	CASSKGQGARNIQYF
TRBV11-2	TRBD2	CASSLDLAGIYNEQFF
TRBV19	TRBD2	CASSRGLAGGIEAKNIQYF
TRBV4-3	NA	CASSLDQGPETQYF
TRBV19	TRBD2	CASSTSADTQYF
TRBV6-4	TRBD2	CASSDLGLAGDTQYF
TRBV5-1	TRBD1	CASSLEGQGTTGELFF
TRBV7-6	TRBD1	CASSSDSGGVGPYNEQFF
TRBV9	NA	CASSVGADNSNQPQHF
TRBV7-2	NA	CASSSRQGGTYEQYF
TRBV4-2	TRBD1	CASSGTGGGETQYF
TRBV18	NA	CASQGAQEAFF